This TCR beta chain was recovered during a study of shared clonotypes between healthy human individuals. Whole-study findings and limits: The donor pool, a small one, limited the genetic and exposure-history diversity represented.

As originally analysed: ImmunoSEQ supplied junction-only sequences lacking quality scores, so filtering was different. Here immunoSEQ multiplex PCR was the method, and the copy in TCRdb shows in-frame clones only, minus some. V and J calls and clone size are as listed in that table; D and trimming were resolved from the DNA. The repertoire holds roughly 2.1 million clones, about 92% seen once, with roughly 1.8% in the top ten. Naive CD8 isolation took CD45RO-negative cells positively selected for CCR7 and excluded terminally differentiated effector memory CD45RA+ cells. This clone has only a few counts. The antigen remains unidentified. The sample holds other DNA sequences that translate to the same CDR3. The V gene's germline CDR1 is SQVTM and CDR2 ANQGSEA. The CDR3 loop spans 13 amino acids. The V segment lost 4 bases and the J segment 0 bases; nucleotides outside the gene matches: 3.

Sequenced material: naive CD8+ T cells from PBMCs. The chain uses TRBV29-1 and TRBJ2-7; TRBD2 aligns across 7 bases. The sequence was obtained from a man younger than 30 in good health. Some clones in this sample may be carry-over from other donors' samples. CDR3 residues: CSVAGGSSYEQYF. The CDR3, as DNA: TGCAGCGTTGCGGGGGGAAGCTCCTACGAGCAGTACTTC.